This T cell receptor beta chain originates from a study of blood T cell repertoires in COVID-19 (dated by TCRdb to the early 2020s). Regarding the complete study: The collaborator samples originated in the United States, Italy and Spain and spanned the acute and convalescent phases of COVID-19. The material from the prospective study consisted of cDNA or gDNA derived from T cells, B-cell-depleted T cells, or PBMCs. Subjects who had been exposed to COVID-19, were actively infected with it, or had recovered from it provided the deeply sampled blood TCRbeta repertoires that made up the dataset. The repertoires were released in a freely available public database meant as a resource for research on the immune response to SARS-CoV-2. The samples were drawn from two sources: the first 160 participants of the ongoing ImmuneRACE study, and 1,200 or so subjects contributed by 6 global collaborators. Sample metadata almost always included a de-identified subject ID, COVID-19 status, age in years and sex. Where available, HLA class I and class II types were obtained from metadata supplied by the sample provider rather than from assay-based typing.

The germline ends are 14 bases apart after V is trimmed by 0 bases and J by 5 bases. CDR1 is given as MNHEY and CDR2 as SMNVEV, both from the germline V gene (reference sequence). The CDR3 goes from the cysteine to the phenylalanine over 15 residues. CDR3 DNA only is kept here, 45 bases in frame from base 1. TCRbeta CDR3 regions were amplified from genomic DNA using the immunoSEQ Assay, a bias-controlled multiplex PCR. The source study handled its data this way. Nucleated cell counts per sample were estimated from amplification of reference gene primers within the assay. Sequence reads were collapsed and filtered to measure the absolute abundance of every unique TCRbeta CDR3 rearrangement. For each sample, productive Simpson clonality was calculated by taking the square root of Simpson's diversity index across productive rearrangements. TCRdb re-hosts the immuneACCESS table, in-frame sequences only. Its copies lack some clones; in the studies checked, an unresolved V gene accounts for under half of them, and the cause for the rest is not known. The D gene and trimming were derived from the DNA, and the V and J assignments and clone size from that table. The sample table holds some 250,000 clones, of which around 88% were seen once. The ten largest clones add up to around 2.8% of the sample.

Samples from volunteer blood donors who had recovered from COVID-19 were contributed by a second Seattle source. Collaborating institutions collected whole blood in K2EDTA tubes following their own protocols. Collaborator samples were shipped for TCRbeta analysis as frozen whole blood, isolated PBMCs, or DNA extracted from either sample type. A note on this clone: Its antigen is still unknown. The sample holds no much larger clone one base away, and base qualities are not on file.

General conclusions and limits of the study: The quantity of clinical and demographic metadata differed by source and by participant and was supplied without curation.

The receptor was isolated from a woman in her 30s who had recovered from COVID-19. Material: peripheral blood. Recombination connected TRBV27 to TRBJ2-7; the D gene cannot be named for sure. In nucleotides, the sequence is TGTGCCAGCAGTTTATCTGGGTTTGGAGTCGACGAGCAGTACTTC. Its product reads: CASSLSGFGVDEQYF.